These 17 T cell receptor beta chains were sequenced from one sample in a study of blood T cell repertoires in COVID-19. Clones were read by immunoSEQ multiplex PCR, and TCRdb kept only the in-frame ones, dropping some. The repertoire has around 19,000 clones, more than 75% of them found once; the top ten carry more than 15%. Specimen: peripheral blood. Receptor source: a human donor in a cohort sampled during active COVID-19.

This clone was counted between two and nine times. The J gene is TRBJ1-3, the V gene TRBV5-6; D is possibly TRBD1 (5 bases). This CDR3 comprises 14 residues. Between the trimmed V and J ends, which lost 0 bases and 2 bases, there was a span of 6 bases. CDR1 is SGHDT, CDR2 YYEEEE, per germline. The CDR3 region is CASSLGQTGNTIYF. The CDR3 coding sequence is TGTGCCAGCAGCTTGGGACAGACTGGAAACACCATATATTTT.

This clone showed up just once. The genes are TRBV28 and TRBJ1-5; tentatively, D is TRBD1 (6 bases). The CDR3 has 15 residues. V lost 7 bases to trimming and J lost 0 bases, with 13 bases between them. Germline CDR1 reads MDHEN; CDR2 reads SYDVKM. In DNA, the CDR3 is TGTGCCAGCACCAAAGTACAGGGTAGCAATCAGCCCCAGCATTTT. Translation: CASTKVQGSNQPQHF.

J is TRBJ2-7 and V is TRBV27; 11 bases align to TRBD1. CDR3 length equals 14 residues. With 8 bases clipped from V and 6 bases from J, the junction kept 9 bases outside the gene matches. Germline CDR1 is MNHEY and CDR2 is SMNVEV (reference sequence). The CDR3 protein is CASGSLDRGREQYF. As DNA, the CDR3 is TGTGCCAGCGGGTCCTTGGACAGGGGGCGCGAGCAGTACTTC.

The chain has TRBV7-8 and TRBJ1-4; D perhaps matches TRBD1 (5 bases). V was shortened by 2 bases and J by 7 bases, with 14 bases between the two germline ends. Germline-derived CDR1 and CDR2 are SGHVS and FQNEAQ. The CDR3 is 15 amino acids. The CDR3 DNA reads TGTGCCAGCAGCTTAACGCGGGGGGTTGGTGAAAAACTGTTTTTT. It encodes CASSLTRGVGEKLFF. The full variable domain, in which reference TRBV7-8 and TRBJ1-4 provide the parts outside the CDR3, is GAGVSQSPRYKVAKRGQDVALRCDPISGHVSLFWYQQALGQGPEFLTYFQNEAQLDKSGLPSDRFFAERPEGSVSTLKIQRTQQEDSAVYLCASSLTRGVGEKLFFGSGTQLSVL.

V gene TRBV6-1 combines with J gene TRBJ1-5; the D is unclear. CDR1 is MNHNS and CDR2 is SASEGT in the germline V gene. With 1 base removed from V and 9 bases from J, the gap between germline ends came to 7 bases. CDR3 size: 12 residues. The CDR3 sequence is CASSEGRVPQHF. The CDR3 bases are TGTGCCAGCAGTGAAGGGAGGGTGCCCCAGCATTTT.

The chain recombines TRBV25-1 with TRBJ2-1, with 9 bases that match TRBD2. V shed 1 base, J shed 7 bases, and the junction held 5 bases outside the gene matches. From germline, CDR1 is MGHDK and CDR2 SYGVNS. CDR3 length: 15 residues. The CDR3 loop reads CASSESASGDNEQFF. Written as DNA, the CDR3 is TGTGCCAGCAGTGAATCGGCTAGCGGGGATAATGAGCAGTTCTTC.

This chain uses TRBV7-9 with TRBJ2-1, with a possible D match to TRBD1 (6 bases). The V end was cut by 5 bases, the J end by 10 bases, with 15 bases between. CDR3 length: 13 amino acids. Germline values: CDR1 SEHNR, CDR2 FQNEAQ (reference sequence). The CDR3, as DNA: TGTGCCAGCAGCCTAACAAGGACAGAAGAGCAGTTCTTC. It specifies CASSLTRTEEQFF.

The J gene is TRBJ1-1, the V gene TRBV15; possible D gene TRBD1, 5 bases. In germline, CDR1 is LNHNV, CDR2 YYDKDF (reference sequence). V gave up 0 bases and J gave up 4 bases, with 18 bases separating them. The CDR3 runs 17 residues. As DNA, the CDR3 is TGTGCCACCAGCAGAGATTTTCTCCACCAGGGTTCCACTGAAGCTTTCTTT. This codes for CATSRDFLHQGSTEAFF.

The V gene is TRBV27, the J gene TRBJ2-2, with 8 bases lining up with TRBD1. Trimming at V came to 5 bases and at J to 4 bases, leaving 9 bases not matched to a gene. Germline V gene data show CDR1 as MNHEY and CDR2 as SMNVEV (reference sequence). The CDR3 length is 16 residues. This CDR3 reads CASSPRTGRGTGELFF. The CDR3 nucleotides read TGTGCCAGCAGTCCCCGGACAGGGCGCGGCACCGGGGAGCTGTTTTTT.

V is TRBV6-1 and J is TRBJ1-4; 10 nucleotides agree with TRBD1. Trimming cost V 2 bases and J 8 bases; bases outside gene matches: 8. CDR3 length equals 16 residues. Germline CDR1 is MNHNS and CDR2 is SASEGT. For the CDR3, the DNA is TGTGCCAGCAGTGAATCTGCATGGGGACAGGGGGAAAAACTGTTTTTT. Its protein is CASSESAWGQGEKLFF.

The J gene is TRBJ1-3, the V gene TRBV19; 10 bases are shared with TRBD1. This CDR3 has 14 amino acids. From germline, CDR1 is LNHDA and CDR2 SQIVND (reference sequence). V trimming: 8 bases; J trimming: 14 bases; junction bases outside the gene matches: 15. The CDR3 DNA reads as TGTGCCAGTGGCCGGGGACAGGGGATCGGCACTTTATATTTT. Amino acids: CASGRGQGIGTLYF.

The V and J genes are TRBV6-5 and TRBJ1-4, with 8 bases lining up with TRBD1. Losses at the gene ends were 7 bases for V and 0 bases for J; bases not matched to a gene: 4. CDR1 MNHEY and CDR2 SVGAGI come from the germline V gene. CDR3 length: 15 amino acids. CDR3 in amino acids: CASMTGATTNEKLFF. CDR3 nucleotides: TGTGCCAGCATGACAGGGGCCACAACTAATGAAAAACTGTTTTTT.

The chain uses TRBV28 and TRBJ2-7, with a tentative D call TRBD2 (5 bases). This CDR3 contains 15 residues. Per the germline V gene, CDR1 is MDHEN and CDR2 is SYDVKM. Trimming pared 5 bases from V and 6 bases from J, leaving 20 bases between. Here the CDR3 DNA reads TGTGCCAGCAGTCAGTCAGCGGCTAGCCACGGCGAGCAGTACTTC. It is translated as CASSQSAASHGEQYF.

This chain links TRBV12-3 or TRBV12-4 with TRBJ1-6, with D maybe TRBD1 (5 bases). The CDR3 totals 13 residues. Trimming removed 6 bases at V and 9 bases at J, with 12 bases between. The CDR3 reads CASSPSGFSPLHF. In nucleotides, the CDR3 is TGTGCCAGCAGCCCTTCAGGGTTTTCACCCCTCCACTTT.

This clone was counted once. J is TRBJ1-1 and V is TRBV6-5, with 10 bases that match TRBD1. The CDR3 is made up of 16 amino acids. The ends lost 4 bases at V and 0 bases at J; junction bases unmatched: 5. Germline V gene sequence: CDR1 MNHEY, CDR2 SVGAGI. The CDR3 reads CASSLGTGAMNTEAFF. In DNA, the CDR3 is TGTGCCAGCAGTTTAGGGACAGGGGCAATGAACACTGAAGCTTTCTTT.

The chain links TRBV14 to TRBJ2-7; 9 bases are shared with TRBD1. The CDR3 is 16 residues long. CDR1 and CDR2 from the germline V gene are SGHDN and FVKESK. The junction had 9 bases not matched to a gene; V was cut back by 0 bases and J by 6 bases. The DNA of the CDR3 is TGTGCCAGCAGCCAAGACCTTGGGACAGGGAGTCGCGAGCAGTACTTC. It yields the protein CASSQDLGTGSREQYF.

The chain is built from TRBV4-3 and TRBJ1-1, with D possibly matching TRBD1 (5 bases). The CDR3 length is 15 residues. Between the trimmed V and J ends, which lost 4 bases and 7 bases, there was a span of 19 bases. Germline V gives CDR1 LGHNA, CDR2 YSLEER. Here the CDR3 reads CASSPQGLNNDEAFF. CDR3 sequence (DNA): TGCGCCAGCAGCCCTCAGGGACTTAATAATGATGAAGCTTTCTTT.